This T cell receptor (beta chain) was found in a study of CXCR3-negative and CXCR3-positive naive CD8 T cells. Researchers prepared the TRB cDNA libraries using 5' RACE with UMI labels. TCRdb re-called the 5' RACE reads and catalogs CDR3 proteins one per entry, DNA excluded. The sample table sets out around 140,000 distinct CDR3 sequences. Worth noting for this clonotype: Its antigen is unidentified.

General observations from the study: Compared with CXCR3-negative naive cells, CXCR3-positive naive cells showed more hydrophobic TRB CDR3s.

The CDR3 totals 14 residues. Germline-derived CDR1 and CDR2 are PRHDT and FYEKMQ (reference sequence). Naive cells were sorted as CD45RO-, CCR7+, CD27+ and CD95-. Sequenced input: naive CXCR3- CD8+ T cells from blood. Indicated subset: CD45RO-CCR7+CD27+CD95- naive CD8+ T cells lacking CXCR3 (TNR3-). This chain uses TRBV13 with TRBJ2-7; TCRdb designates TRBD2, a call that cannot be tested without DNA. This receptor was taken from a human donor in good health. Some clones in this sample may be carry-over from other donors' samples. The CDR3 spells CASSPGLAGVEQYF.